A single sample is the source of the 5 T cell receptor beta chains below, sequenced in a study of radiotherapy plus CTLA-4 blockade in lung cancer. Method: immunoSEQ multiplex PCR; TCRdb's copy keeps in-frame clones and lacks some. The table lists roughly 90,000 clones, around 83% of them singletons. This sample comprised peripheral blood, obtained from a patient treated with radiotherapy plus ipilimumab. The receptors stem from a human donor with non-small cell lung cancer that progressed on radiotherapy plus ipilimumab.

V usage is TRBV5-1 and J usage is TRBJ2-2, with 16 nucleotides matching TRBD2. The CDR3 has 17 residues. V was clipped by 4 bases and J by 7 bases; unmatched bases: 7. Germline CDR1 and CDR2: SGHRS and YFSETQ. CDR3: CASSPGLAGGPGGELFF. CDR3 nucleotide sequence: TGCGCCAGCAGCCCGGGACTAGCGGGAGGGCCTGGCGGGGAGCTGTTTTTT.

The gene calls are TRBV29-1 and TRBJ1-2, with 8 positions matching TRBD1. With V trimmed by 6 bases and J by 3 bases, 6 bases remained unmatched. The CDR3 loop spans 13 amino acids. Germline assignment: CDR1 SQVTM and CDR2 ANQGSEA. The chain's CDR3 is CSVRQGSDYGYTF. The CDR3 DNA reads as TGCAGCGTCAGACAGGGGAGCGACTATGGCTACACCTTC.

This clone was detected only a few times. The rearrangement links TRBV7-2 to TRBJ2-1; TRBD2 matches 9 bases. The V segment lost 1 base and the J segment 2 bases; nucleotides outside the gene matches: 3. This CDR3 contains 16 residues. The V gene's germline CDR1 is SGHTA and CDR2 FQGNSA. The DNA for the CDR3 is TGTGCCAGCAGCTTAGGGCTAGCGGGAACCTACAATGAGCAGTTCTTC. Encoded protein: CASSLGLAGTYNEQFF.

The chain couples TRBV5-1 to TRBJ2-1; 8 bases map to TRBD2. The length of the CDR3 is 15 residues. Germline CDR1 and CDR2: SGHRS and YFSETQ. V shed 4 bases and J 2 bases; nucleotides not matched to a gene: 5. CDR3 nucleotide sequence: TGCGCCAGCAGCCCAAGCGGGGGCCCCTACAATGAGCAGTTCTTC. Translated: CASSPSGGPYNEQFF.

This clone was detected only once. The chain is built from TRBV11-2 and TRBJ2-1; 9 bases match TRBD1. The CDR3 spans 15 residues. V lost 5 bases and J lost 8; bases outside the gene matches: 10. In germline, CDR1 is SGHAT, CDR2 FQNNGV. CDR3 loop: CASSARDRVSDEQFF. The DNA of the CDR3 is TGTGCCAGCAGCGCACGGGACAGGGTCTCCGATGAGCAGTTCTTC.